This passage covers 21 T cell receptor beta chains from one sample sequenced in a study of cytomegalovirus exposure and HLA in healthy donors. 60 Vbeta and 13 Jbeta primers were used in PCR. The assay was immunoSEQ multiplex PCR, and TCRdb's table has in-frame clones only and misses some. The sample carries tens of thousands of clones, around 80% recorded once. What was sequenced was PBMCs. The receptor source for this set is a male donor in good health and CMV-seronegative.

This clone has more than one count but fewer than ten. The genes are TRBV7-9 and TRBJ2-1; TRBD1 matches 7 bases. This CDR3 has 15 amino acids. The germline V gene encodes CDR1 SEHNR and CDR2 FQNEAQ (reference sequence). V lost 3 bases to trimming and J lost 3 bases; unmatched junction nucleotides: 5. CDR3 DNA: TGTGCCAGCAGCTTGAGGCAGGGGGACTACAATGAGCAGTTCTTC. Translation gives CASSLRQGDYNEQFF.

This chain joins TRBV4-2 and TRBJ2-1; 7 bases line up with TRBD2. This CDR3 has 14 residues. Trimming took 4 bases from V and 5 from J; bases not matched to a gene: 5. Germline CDR1 and CDR2: LGHNA and YNFKEQ. The CDR3 DNA sequence: TGTGCCAGCAGCCCCGGGACTACAAACAATGAGCAGTTCTTC. Its protein is CASSPGTTNNEQFF.

The gene calls are TRBV6-1 and TRBJ1-4; 7 bases are shared with TRBD1. Germline V CDR1 and CDR2: MNHNS, SASEGT. The V and J ends lost 7 bases and 7 bases, in that order; junction bases with no gene match: 9. The CDR3 runs to 14 residues. The CDR3 sequence is CASTTGRSSEKLFF. The DNA of the CDR3 is TGTGCCAGCACGACAGGGCGGAGTAGTGAAAAACTGTTTTTT.

This clone was picked up one time. The chain carries TRBV30 and TRBJ1-6, with TRBD1 matching over 7 bases. The CDR3 totals 20 residues. The J segment lost 4 bases and the V segment lost 5 bases, leaving 23 bases of the junction unmatched. The germline gives CDR1 GTSNPN, CDR2 SVGIG (reference sequence). CDR3 residues: CAWATSKGAGQLAYNSPLHF. The CDR3, as DNA: TGTGCCTGGGCAACTTCGAAGGGGGCCGGCCAGTTGGCATATAATTCACCCCTCCACTTT.

The rearrangement joins TRBV4-1 to TRBJ2-1, with 7 bases identical to TRBD2. After removal of 1 base from V and 2 bases from J, the junction contained 5 bases not matched to a gene. CDR1 is MGHRA and CDR2 is YSYEKL in the germline V gene. The CDR3 is 16 amino acids. The CDR3 loop reads CASSQAPSGAYNEQFF. The CDR3 DNA reads as TGCGCCAGCAGCCAAGCCCCGAGCGGGGCCTACAATGAGCAGTTCTTC.

This clone was seen just once. The chain has TRBV4-3 and TRBJ2-3; D is unclear. Looked up from germline, CDR1 is LGHNA and CDR2 is YSLEER. The CDR3 is 15 residues long. V lost 3 bases, J lost 8 bases, and 18 bases lay in between. The CDR3: CASSQGLLVEATQYF. CDR3 DNA sequence: TGCGCCAGCAGCCAGGGCCTCTTAGTTGAAGCTACGCAGTATTTT.

A note on this clone: One end of the junction varies from germline; a read error may be responsible. CDR3 loop: CSARDSPTLVF. The CDR3 bases are TGCAGTGCTAGGGACAGTCCCACGCTCGTATTT. The V gene is TRBV20-1, the J gene TRBJ1-1, with D possibly matching TRBD1 (6 bases). CDR3 length: 11 amino acids. CDR1 DFQATT and CDR2 SNEGSKA come from the germline V gene (reference sequence).

The chain combines TRBV6-1 with TRBJ1-5, with no clear D. This CDR3 has 15 amino acids. Germline V gives CDR1 MNHNS, CDR2 SASEGT. V was cut by 4 bases and J by 2 bases, with 12 bases left in between. CDR3 DNA: TGTGCCAGCAGTGCGAGACAAGATGGCAATCAGCCCCAGCATTTT. Translated: CASSARQDGNQPQHF.

This rearrangement joins TRBV4-2 to TRBJ2-7, with 8 bases fitting TRBD1. Germline-derived CDR1 and CDR2 are LGHNA and YNFKEQ. The junction had 13 bases not matched to a gene; V was cut back by 4 bases and J by 2 bases. The CDR3 is 17 amino acids. CDR3 nucleotide sequence: TGTGCCAGCAGCCTTCACGGACAGGGTTTAAATCCCTACGAGCAGTACTTC. This translates into CASSLHGQGLNPYEQYF.

V gene TRBV30 combines with J gene TRBJ2-3, with a weak D call TRBD2 (5 bases). V lost 4 bases to trimming and J lost 4 bases, with 12 bases between them. The CDR3 runs to 13 residues. Germline V gene data show CDR1 as GTSNPN and CDR2 as SVGIG (reference sequence). CDR3 sequence: CAWIVRGADTQYF. In DNA, the CDR3 is TGTGCCTGGATAGTTCGGGGAGCAGATACGCAGTATTTT.

The chain couples TRBV19 to TRBJ2-5; possibly TRBD2 for D (6 bases). With 3 bases removed from V and 2 bases from J, the gap between germline ends came to 13 bases. CDR1 LNHDA and CDR2 SQIVND come from the germline V gene (reference sequence). The length of the CDR3 is 15 residues. Here the CDR3 DNA reads TGTGCCAGTAGTATTAATGGGGGACTTCAAGAGACCCAGTACTTC. The encoded protein is CASSINGGLQETQYF.

The chain recombines TRBV5-1 with TRBJ2-1; 12 bases are shared with TRBD2. The CDR3 loop spans 16 amino acids. V lost 4 bases to trimming and J lost 7 bases; unmatched junction nucleotides: 9. CDR1 SGHRS and CDR2 YFSETQ come from the germline V gene. The CDR3 bases are TGCGCCAGCAGCAGCACTTTGCTAGCGGGGGGGAATGAGCAGTTCTTC. Its protein is CASSSTLLAGGNEQFF.

The CDR3 region has the DNA TGTGCCAGCAGTGAAGCTCTGAGTAGGGCAGGGAAAACCCTCAACTATGGCTACACCTTC. Protein sequence: CASSEALSRAGKTLNYGYTF. The rearrangement joins TRBV6-1 to TRBJ1-2; the D gene is possibly TRBD1 (5 bases). Deletions cut 0 bases from V and 2 bases from J, with 25 bases between. This CDR3 contains 20 residues. In germline, CDR1 is MNHNS, CDR2 SASEGT.

The chain uses TRBV11-3 and TRBJ2-1, with 13 nucleotides matching TRBD2. Losses at the gene ends were 4 bases for V and 10 bases for J; bases not matched to a gene: 1. This CDR3 has 13 amino acids. The V gene's germline CDR1 is SGHNT and CDR2 YENEEA. CDR3 in amino acids: CASSSGLAGEQFF. In DNA form, the CDR3 reads TGTGCCAGCAGCTCGGGACTAGCGGGGGAGCAGTTCTTC. The entire variable domain, with the rest obtained from reference TRBV11-3 and TRBJ2-1, is as follows: EAGVVQSPRYKIIEKKQPVAFWCNPISGHNTLYWYLQNLGQGPELLIRYENEEAVDDSQLPKDRFSAERLKGVDSTLKIQPAELGDSAVYLCASSSGLAGEQFFGPGTRLTVL.

The V gene is TRBV5-1, the J gene TRBJ2-3; possible D gene TRBD2, 6 bases. The CDR3 is made up of 16 amino acids. Germline lookup yields CDR1 SGHRS and CDR2 YFSETQ. The ends were cut back, 4 bases at V and 2 bases at J, with 17 bases in the middle. CDR3 nucleotides: TGCGCCAGCAGCCCCGGGACTTTTTCTAACACAGATACGCAGTATTTT. Translation gives CASSPGTFSNTDTQYF.

The chain recombines TRBV5-1 with TRBJ1-4; 7 positions match TRBD1. V shed 0 bases, J shed 8 bases, and the junction held 7 bases outside the gene matches. Per the germline V gene, CDR1 is SGHRS and CDR2 is YFSETQ. The CDR3 consists of 15 residues. The CDR3 is CASSLAKGAEEKLFF. CDR3 in DNA: TGCGCCAGCAGCTTGGCCAAGGGGGCCGAAGAAAAACTGTTTTTT.

This chain connects TRBV9 to TRBJ2-7; TRBD2 aligns across 8 bases. In germline, CDR1 is SGDLS, CDR2 YYNGEE. J was trimmed by 6 bases and V by 0 bases; bases with no gene match: 14. CDR3 length equals 17 residues. The CDR3 DNA follows: TGTGCCAGCAGCGTAGTTCCCACACTAGCGGAGGGGGGCGAGCAGTACTTC. It is translated as CASSVVPTLAEGGEQYF. The full variable domain, completed using reference TRBV9 and TRBJ2-7, is DSGVTQTPKHLITATGQRVTLRCSPRSGDLSVYWYQQSLDQGLQFLIQYYNGEERAKGNILERFSAQQFPDLHSELNLSSLELGDSALYFCASSVVPTLAEGGEQYFGPGTRLTVT.

The CDR3 protein is CASSSGQGEWGYTF. CDR3 DNA sequence: TGTGCCAGCAGCTCGGGACAGGGGGAGTGGGGCTACACCTTC. The chain has TRBV7-2 and TRBJ1-2; TRBD1 aligns across 11 bases. The CDR3 totals 14 residues. Germline V CDR1 and CDR2: SGHTA, FQGNSA. J was trimmed by 8 bases and V by 4 bases; bases with no gene match: 6.

This sequence joins TRBV7-9 and TRBJ2-5; no clear D. CDR3 size: 14 residues. The germline V gene has CDR1 SEHNR and CDR2 FQNEAQ (reference sequence). V shed 1 base and J shed 1 base, with 7 bases lying between them. The CDR3 nucleotides read TGTGCCAGCAGCTTAGACCACTTCCAAGAGACCCAGTACTTC. Translated, it gives CASSLDHFQETQYF. The full variable domain, completed using reference TRBV7-9 and TRBJ2-5, is DTGVSQNPRHKITKRGQNVTFRCDPISEHNRLYWYRQTLGQGPEFLTYFQNEAQLEKSRLLSDRFSAERPKGSFSTLEIQRTEQGDSAMYLCASSLDHFQETQYFGPGTRLLVL.

This clone appeared once. The DNA for the CDR3 is TGTGCCAGTAGTCCCCGACAGAAGCACTCCTACGAGCAGTACTTC. It translates to CASSPRQKHSYEQYF. The chain carries TRBV19 and TRBJ2-7, with a possible D match to TRBD1 (5 bases). V shed 5 bases and J shed 0 bases, with 14 bases lying between them. This CDR3 region has 15 residues. Germline CDR1 and CDR2: LNHDA and SQIVND (reference sequence).

The chain couples TRBV5-1 to TRBJ2-1; 9 bases line up with TRBD2. After removal of 4 bases from V and 8 bases from J, the junction contained 7 bases not matched to a gene. The CDR3 has 14 amino acids. Germline CDR1 SGHRS, CDR2 YFSETQ. CDR3 loop: CASSVAGTSHEQFF. CDR3 coding DNA: TGCGCCAGCAGCGTCGCCGGGACTAGCCATGAGCAGTTCTTC.